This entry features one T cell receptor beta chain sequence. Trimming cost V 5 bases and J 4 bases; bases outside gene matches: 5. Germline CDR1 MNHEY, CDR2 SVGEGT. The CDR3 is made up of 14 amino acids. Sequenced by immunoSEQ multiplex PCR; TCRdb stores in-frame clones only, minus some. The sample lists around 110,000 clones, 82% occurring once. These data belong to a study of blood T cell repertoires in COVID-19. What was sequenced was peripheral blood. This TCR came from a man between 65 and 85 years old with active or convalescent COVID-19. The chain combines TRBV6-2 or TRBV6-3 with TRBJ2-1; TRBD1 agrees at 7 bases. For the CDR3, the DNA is TGTGCCAGCAGTCGAAGGACAGGTTACAATGAGCAGTTCTTC. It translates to CASSRRTGYNEQFF.